This is a list of T cell receptor beta chains from one sample in a study of shared clonotypes between healthy human individuals. TCRdb's table, derived via immunoSEQ multiplex PCR, lists solely in-frame clones and lacks some. The sample contains roughly 2,300,000 clones, about nine tenths of which appear only once. Material: naive CD4+ T cells from PBMCs. The receptors stem from a man aged 18-30 years in good health. Some clones in this sample may be carry-over from other donors' samples. Each CDR3 is given without its conserved first and last residue. The order of the fields is CDR3 length, V gene, CDR3 protein.

13 TRBV5-1 ASSLDGSGANVLT
11 TRBV10-3 AIAGGPTDTQY
13 TRBV5-4 ASSLPGQGAHEQY
12 TRBV30 AWRSAVAGYEQY
12 TRBV7-9 ASSLGGEAQKLF
12 TRBV5-1 ASSFGSSGNTIY
10 TRBV27 ASSSLGRDLF
12 TRBV5-1 ASSLTRGAYEQY
14 TRBV4-2 ASSHGASGSEYEQY
12 TRBV9 ASSVAQGGETQY
14 TRBV5-1 ASSLASAGGSYEQY
10 TRBV28 ASSLSVGQPY
11 TRBV5-1 ASSFGAGTGEF
13 TRBV9 ASSGGQGMNTEAF
14 TRBV10-3 AISVGLGSSGNTIY
13 TRBV7-2 ASSARTGTNTEAF
13 TRBV18 ASSPGPASTDTQY
12 TRBV12-5 ASARLGGNTEAF
9 TRBV7-2 AASYRDTQY
12 TRBV6-5 ASTPGGYSNGQY
13 TRBV4-1 ASSYPSGRGDTQY
12 TRBV11-1 ASTPRFSSYEQY
15 TRBV2 ASTPTSGRRGKETQY
11 TRBV4-1 ASSPDRGNTIY
13 TRBV7-9 ASSSDGRANEKLF
13 TRBV6-1 ASSDRGRGQETQY
13 TRBV5-1 ASSLEFRTSQWQF
11 TRBV2 ASSESSTGELF
12 TRBV7-2 ASSLAGVPHEQY
11 TRBV19 ASSISGARGYT
13 TRBV7-8 ASSRRDRVPETQY
12 TRBV29-1 SVGTGLLYNEQF
14 TRBV28 ASSPQTGTPTYEQY
12 TRBV6-1 ASIRSSSYNEQF
13 TRBV7-9 ASSRSVASGNTIY
13 TRBV5-8 ASSSLAGNTGELF
15 TRBV5-1 ASSPTATGGSGNTIY
16 TRBV7-3 ASSLGSRLAGVQDTQY
15 TRBV7-3 ASSPRGLAGMAGEQF
14 TRBV29-1 SAQGVGGRATGELF
15 TRBV19 ASSRTNRGLGNQPQH
14 TRBV9 ASSFRDRGLIDEQF
13 TRBV5-1 ASSLVGQNHYGYT
11 TRBV19 ASSSSGPSEQY
12 TRBV11-3 ASSLGQGSTEAF
14 TRBV5-1 ASSLRSLSSTDTQY
13 TRBV7-9 ASSLSGRSADTQY
14 TRBV18 ASSPQRPSSTGELF